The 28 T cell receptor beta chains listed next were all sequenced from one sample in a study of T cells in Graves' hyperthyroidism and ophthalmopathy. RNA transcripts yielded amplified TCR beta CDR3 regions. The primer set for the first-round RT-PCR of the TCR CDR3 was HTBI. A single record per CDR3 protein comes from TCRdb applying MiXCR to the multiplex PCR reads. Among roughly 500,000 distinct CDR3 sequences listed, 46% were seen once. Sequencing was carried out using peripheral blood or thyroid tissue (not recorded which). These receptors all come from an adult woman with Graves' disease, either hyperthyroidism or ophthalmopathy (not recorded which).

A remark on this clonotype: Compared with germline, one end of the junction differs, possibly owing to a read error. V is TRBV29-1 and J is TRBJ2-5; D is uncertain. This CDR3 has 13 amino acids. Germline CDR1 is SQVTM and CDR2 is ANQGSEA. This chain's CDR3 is CSTTTWDLETRYF. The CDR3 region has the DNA TGCAGCACTACGACTTGGGATCTAGAAACCCGGTACTTC.

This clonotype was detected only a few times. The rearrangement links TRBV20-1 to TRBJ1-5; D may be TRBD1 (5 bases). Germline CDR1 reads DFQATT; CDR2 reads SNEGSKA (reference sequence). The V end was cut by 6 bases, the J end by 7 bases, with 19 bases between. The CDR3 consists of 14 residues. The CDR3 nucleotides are TGCAGTGCAAAGAATTATCAGGGTTTCCAGCCCCAGCATTTT. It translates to CSAKNYQGFQPQHF.

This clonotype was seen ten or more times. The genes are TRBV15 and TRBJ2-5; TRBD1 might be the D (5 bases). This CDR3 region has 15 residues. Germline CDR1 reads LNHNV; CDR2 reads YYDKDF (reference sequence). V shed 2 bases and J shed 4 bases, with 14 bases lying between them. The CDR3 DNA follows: TGTGCCACCAGCAGACGTGCCGAAAGGGGAGAGACCCAGTACTTC. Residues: CATSRRAERGETQYF. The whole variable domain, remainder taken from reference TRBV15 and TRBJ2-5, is DAMVIQNPRYQVTQFGKPVTLSCSQTLNHNVMYWYQQKSSQAPKLLFHYYDKDFNNEADTPDNFQSRRPNTSFCFLDIRSPGLGDTAMYLCATSRRAERGETQYFGPGTRLLVL.

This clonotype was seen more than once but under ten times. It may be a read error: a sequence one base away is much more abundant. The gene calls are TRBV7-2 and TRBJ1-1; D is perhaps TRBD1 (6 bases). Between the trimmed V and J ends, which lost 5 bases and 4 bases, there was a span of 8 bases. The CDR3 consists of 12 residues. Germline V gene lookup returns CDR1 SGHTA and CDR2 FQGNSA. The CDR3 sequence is CASSQQGTEAFF. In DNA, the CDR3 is TGTGCCAGCAGCCAACAGGGCACTGAAGCTTTCTTT.

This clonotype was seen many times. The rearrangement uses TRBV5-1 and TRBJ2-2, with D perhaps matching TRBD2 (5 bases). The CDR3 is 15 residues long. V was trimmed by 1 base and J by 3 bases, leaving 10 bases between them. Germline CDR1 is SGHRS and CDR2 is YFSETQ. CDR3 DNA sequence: TGCGCCAGCAGCTTGTTAGGGAGAGACACCGGGGAGCTGTTTTTT. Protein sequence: CASSLLGRDTGELFF.

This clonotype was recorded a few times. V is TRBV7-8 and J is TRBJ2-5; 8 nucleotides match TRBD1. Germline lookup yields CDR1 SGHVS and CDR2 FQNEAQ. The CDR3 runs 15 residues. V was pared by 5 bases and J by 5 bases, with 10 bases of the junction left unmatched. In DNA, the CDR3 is TGTGCCAGCAGCCGTGTCGGAGACAGGGGTGAGACCCAGTACTTC. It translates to CASSRVGDRGETQYF.

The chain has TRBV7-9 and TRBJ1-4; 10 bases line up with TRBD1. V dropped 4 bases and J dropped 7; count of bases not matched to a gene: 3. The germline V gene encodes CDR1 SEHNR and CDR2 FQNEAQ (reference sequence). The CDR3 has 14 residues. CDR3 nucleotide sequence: TGTGCCAGCAGCTCGGACAGGGGGGGTGAAAAACTGTTTTTT. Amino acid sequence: CASSSDRGGEKLFF.

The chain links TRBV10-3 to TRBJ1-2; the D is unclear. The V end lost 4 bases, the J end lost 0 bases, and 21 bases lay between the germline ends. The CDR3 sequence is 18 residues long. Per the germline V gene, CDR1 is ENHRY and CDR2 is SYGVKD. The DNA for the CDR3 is TGTGCCATCAGTGGCCTCGATAGGGCAGGCAGTACTAACTATGGCTACACCTTC. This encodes CAISGLDRAGSTNYGYTF.

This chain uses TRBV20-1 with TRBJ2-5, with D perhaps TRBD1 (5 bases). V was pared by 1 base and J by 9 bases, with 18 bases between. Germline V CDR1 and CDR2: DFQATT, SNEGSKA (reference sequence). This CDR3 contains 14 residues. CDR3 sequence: CSARVREGDQPQYF. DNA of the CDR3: TGCAGTGCTAGAGTAAGGGAAGGGGATCAGCCCCAGTACTTC.

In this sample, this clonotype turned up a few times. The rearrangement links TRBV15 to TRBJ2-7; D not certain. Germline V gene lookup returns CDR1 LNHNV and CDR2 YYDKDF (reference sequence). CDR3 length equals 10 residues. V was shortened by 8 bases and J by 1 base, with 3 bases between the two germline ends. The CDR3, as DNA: TGTGCCACCCTTTCCTACGAGCAGTACTTC. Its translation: CATLSYEQYF.

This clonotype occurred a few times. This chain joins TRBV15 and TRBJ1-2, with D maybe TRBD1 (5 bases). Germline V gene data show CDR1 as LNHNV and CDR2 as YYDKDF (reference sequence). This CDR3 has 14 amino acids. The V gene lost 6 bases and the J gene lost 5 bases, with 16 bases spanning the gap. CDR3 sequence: CATRGEGSAYGYTF. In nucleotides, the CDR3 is TGTGCCACCAGGGGGGAGGGCTCGGCGTATGGCTACACCTTC.

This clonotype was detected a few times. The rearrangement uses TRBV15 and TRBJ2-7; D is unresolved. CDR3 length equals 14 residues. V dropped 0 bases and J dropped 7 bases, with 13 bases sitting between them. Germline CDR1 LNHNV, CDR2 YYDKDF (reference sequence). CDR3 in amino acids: CATSRDLSLSEQYF. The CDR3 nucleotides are TGTGCCACCAGCAGAGATCTAAGTCTGTCTGAGCAGTACTTC. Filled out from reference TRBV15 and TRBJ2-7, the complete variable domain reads DAMVIQNPRYQVTQFGKPVTLSCSQTLNHNVMYWYQQKSSQAPKLLFHYYDKDFNNEADTPDNFQSRRPNTSFCFLDIRSPGLGDTAMYLCATSRDLSLSEQYFGPGTRLTVT.

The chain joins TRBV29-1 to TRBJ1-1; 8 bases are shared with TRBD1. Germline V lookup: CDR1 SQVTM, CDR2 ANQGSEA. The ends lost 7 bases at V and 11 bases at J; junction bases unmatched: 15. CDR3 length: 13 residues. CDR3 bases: TGCAGCGCACAGACAGGGGCGCTCCAGGTTGCTTTCTTT. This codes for CSAQTGALQVAFF.

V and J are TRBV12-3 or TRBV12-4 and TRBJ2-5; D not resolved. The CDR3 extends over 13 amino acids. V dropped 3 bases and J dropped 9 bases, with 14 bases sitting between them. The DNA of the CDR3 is TGTGCCAGCAGTTTGTCGTCTGGGCAGCCCCAGTACTTC. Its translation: CASSLSSGQPQYF.

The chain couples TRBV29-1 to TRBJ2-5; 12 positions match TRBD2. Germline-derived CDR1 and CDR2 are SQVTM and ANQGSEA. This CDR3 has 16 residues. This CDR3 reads CSATILGLAGQETQYF. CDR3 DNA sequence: TGCAGTGCTACAATCCTGGGACTAGCGGGCCAAGAGACCCAGTACTTC. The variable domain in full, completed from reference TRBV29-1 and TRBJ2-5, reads SAVISQKPSRDICQRGTSLTIQCQVDSQVTMMFWYRQQPGQSLTLIATANQGSEATYESGFVIDKFPISRPNLTFSTLTVSNMSPEDSSIYLCSATILGLAGQETQYFGPGTRLLVL.

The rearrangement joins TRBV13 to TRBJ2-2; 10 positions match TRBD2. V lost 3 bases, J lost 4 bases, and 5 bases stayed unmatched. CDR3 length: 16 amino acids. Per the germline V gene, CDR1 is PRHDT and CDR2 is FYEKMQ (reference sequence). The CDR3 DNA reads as TGTGCCAGCAGCTTGGGACTAGCGTCGAGCACCGGGGAGCTGTTTTTT. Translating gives CASSLGLASSTGELFF.

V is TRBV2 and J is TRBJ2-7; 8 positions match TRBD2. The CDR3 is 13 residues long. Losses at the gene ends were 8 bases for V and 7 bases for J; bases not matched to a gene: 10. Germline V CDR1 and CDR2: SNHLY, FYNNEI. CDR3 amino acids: CASSAGGLWEQYF. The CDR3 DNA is TGTGCCAGCTCGGCGGGGGGACTTTGGGAGCAGTACTTC.

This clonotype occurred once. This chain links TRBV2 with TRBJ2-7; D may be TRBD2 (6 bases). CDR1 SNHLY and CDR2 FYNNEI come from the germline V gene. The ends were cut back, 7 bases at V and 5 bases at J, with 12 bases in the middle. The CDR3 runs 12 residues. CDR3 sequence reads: CASTGGFDEQYF. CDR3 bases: TGTGCCAGCACTGGGGGGTTCGACGAGCAGTACTTC.

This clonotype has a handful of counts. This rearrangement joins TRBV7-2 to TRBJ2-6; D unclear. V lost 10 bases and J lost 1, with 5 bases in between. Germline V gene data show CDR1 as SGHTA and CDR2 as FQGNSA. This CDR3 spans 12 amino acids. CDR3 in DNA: TGTGCCATCAGTTCTGGGGCCAACGTCCTGACTTTC. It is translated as CAISSGANVLTF. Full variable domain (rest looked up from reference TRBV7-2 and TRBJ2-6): GAGVSQSPSNKVTEKGKDVELRCDPISGHTALYWYRQSLGQGLEFLIYFQGNSAPDKSGLPSDRFSAERTGGSVSTLTIQRTQQEDSAVYLCAISSGANVLTFGAGSRLTVL.

The CDR3 sequence is CASSRRITGQSNSGNTIYF. CDR3 DNA sequence: TGTGCCAGCAGCCGCCGAATAACAGGGCAGTCAAACTCTGGAAACACCATATATTTT. V usage is TRBV25-1 and J usage is TRBJ1-3, with D possibly TRBD1 on 6 matching bases. Germline-derived CDR1 and CDR2 are MGHDK and SYGVNS. V was trimmed by 6 bases and J by 0 bases, leaving 24 bases between them. The CDR3 has 19 amino acids.

The CDR3 coding sequence is TGTGCCAGCAGTGACTTCGGGTTAATGAACACTGAAGCTTTCTTT. Encoded protein: CASSDFGLMNTEAFF. The rearrangement uses TRBV12-3 or TRBV12-4 and TRBJ1-1; unclear D gene. The V end lost 5 bases, the J end lost 0 bases, and 13 bases lay between the germline ends. This CDR3 region has 15 residues.

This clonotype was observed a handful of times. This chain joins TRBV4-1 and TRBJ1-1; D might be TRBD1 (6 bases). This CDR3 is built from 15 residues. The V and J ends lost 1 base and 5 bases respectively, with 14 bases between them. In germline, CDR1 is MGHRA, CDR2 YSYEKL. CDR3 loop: CASSQVGGLETEAFF. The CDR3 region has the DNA TGCGCCAGCAGCCAAGTTGGGGGGCTAGAAACTGAAGCTTTCTTT.

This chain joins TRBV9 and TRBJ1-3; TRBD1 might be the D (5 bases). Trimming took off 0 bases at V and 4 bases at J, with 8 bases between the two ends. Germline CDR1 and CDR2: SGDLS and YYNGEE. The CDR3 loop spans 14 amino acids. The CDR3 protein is CASSVEGDGNTIYF. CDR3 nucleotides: TGTGCCAGCAGCGTAGAAGGGGACGGAAACACCATATATTTT.

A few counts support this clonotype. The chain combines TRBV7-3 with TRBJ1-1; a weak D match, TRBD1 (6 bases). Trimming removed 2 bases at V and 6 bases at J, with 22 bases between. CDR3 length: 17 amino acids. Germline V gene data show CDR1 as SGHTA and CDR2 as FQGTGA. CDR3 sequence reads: CASSLFPLIQGVPEAFF. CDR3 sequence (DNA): TGTGCCAGCAGCTTATTTCCCCTAATACAGGGTGTGCCTGAAGCTTTCTTT.

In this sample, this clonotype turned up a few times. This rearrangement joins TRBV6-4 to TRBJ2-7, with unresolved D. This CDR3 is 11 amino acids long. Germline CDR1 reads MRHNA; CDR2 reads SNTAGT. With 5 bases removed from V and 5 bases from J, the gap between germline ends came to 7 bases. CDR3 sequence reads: CASSTGNEQYF. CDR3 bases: TGTGCCAGCAGTACTGGCAACGAGCAGTACTTC.

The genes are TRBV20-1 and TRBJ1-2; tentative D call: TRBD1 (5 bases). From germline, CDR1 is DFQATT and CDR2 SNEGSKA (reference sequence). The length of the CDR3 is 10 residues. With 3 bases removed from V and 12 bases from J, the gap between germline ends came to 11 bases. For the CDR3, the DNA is TGCAGTGCTAGTCTCAGGGCGAACACCTTC. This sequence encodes CSASLRANTF.

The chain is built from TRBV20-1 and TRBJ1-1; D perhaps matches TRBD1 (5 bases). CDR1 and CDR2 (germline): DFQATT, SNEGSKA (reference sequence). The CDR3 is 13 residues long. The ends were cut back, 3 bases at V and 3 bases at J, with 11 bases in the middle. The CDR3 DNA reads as TGCAGTGCTAGTAGGGACCTATACACTGAAGCTTTCTTT. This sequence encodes CSASRDLYTEAFF.

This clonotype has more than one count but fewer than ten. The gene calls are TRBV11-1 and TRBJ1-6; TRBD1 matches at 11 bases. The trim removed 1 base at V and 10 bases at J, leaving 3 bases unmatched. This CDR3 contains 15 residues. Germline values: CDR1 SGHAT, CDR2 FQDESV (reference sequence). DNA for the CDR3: TGTGCCAGCAGCTTAGGGACAGGGGGCTTGTCACCCCTCCACTTT. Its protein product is CASSLGTGGLSPLHF. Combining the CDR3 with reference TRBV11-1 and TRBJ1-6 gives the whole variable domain EAEVAQSPRYKITEKSQAVAFWCDPISGHATLYWYRQILGQGPELLVQFQDESVVDDSQLPKDRFSAERLKGVDSTLKIQPAELGDSAMYLCASSLGTGGLSPLHFGNGTRLTVT.